The 13 T cell receptor beta chains below were found in one sample sequenced in a study of human T cells and chemical hapten exposure. TCRdb passed the RACE reads through MiXCR, listing each CDR3 protein once. The sample carries roughly 360,000 distinct CDR3 sequences, 4.8% recorded once. Indicated time point: patch test 1, 2 weeks after DPC sensitization. Treatment defined: therapeutic diphenylcyclopropenone sensitization with weekly scalp DPC. The material sequenced was whole blood, taken in connection with sensitization to the hapten diphenylcyclopropenone (DPC). These receptors came from a woman between 50 and 59 years old with alopecia areata. Some clones in this sample may be carry-over from other donors' samples.

The gene calls are TRBV6-1 and TRBJ2-5; weak D call: TRBD2 (5 bases). With 5 bases removed from V and 3 bases from J, the gap between germline ends came to 16 bases. CDR1 and CDR2 (germline): MNHNS, SASEGT. The length of the CDR3 is 15 residues. Here the CDR3 DNA reads TGTGCCAGCAGTACTAGTCGCCCGTATAAAGAGACCCAGTACTTC. Amino acid sequence: CASSTSRPYKETQYF.

This clonotype was seen at least ten times. The chain recombines TRBV7-2 with TRBJ1-5, with 7 bases aligning to TRBD1. Germline-derived CDR1 and CDR2 are SGHTA and FQGNSA. CDR3 size: 14 residues. V lost 4 bases, J lost 7 bases, and 7 bases stayed unmatched. The CDR3 bases are TGTGCCAGCAGCTCTGACAGGGCAGGACAGCCCCAGCATTTT. Translation: CASSSDRAGQPQHF.

This clonotype was counted ten times or more. The chain is built from TRBV6-5 and TRBJ2-2; 7 nucleotides match TRBD1. V was pared by 6 bases and J by 1 base, with 11 bases of the junction left unmatched. CDR1 MNHEY and CDR2 SVGAGI come from the germline V gene. This CDR3 is 17 amino acids long. For the CDR3, the DNA is TGTGCCAGCAGGCCCTTAGAAGGGGGCTTGAACACCGGGGAGCTGTTTTTT. This sequence encodes CASRPLEGGLNTGELFF.

The chain links TRBV3-1 to TRBJ2-5; 7 bases line up with TRBD2. From germline, CDR1 is LGHDT and CDR2 YNNKEL (reference sequence). Trimming at V came to 0 bases and at J to 5 bases, leaving 6 bases not matched to a gene. This CDR3 contains 15 residues. CDR3: CASSQDTTSLETQYF. The CDR3 nucleotides read TGTGCCAGCAGCCAAGACACGACTAGCTTGGAGACCCAGTACTTC.

This chain uses TRBV20-1 with TRBJ2-7, with TRBD1 identical over 9 bases. V shed 3 bases and J 3 bases; nucleotides not matched to a gene: 3. Germline V lookup: CDR1 DFQATT, CDR2 SNEGSKA (reference sequence). This CDR3 has 13 amino acids. CDR3 bases: TGCAGTGCTAGGGGGGACAGGGTCTACGAGCAGTACTTC. Translated, it gives CSARGDRVYEQYF.

This clonotype was seen many times. This sequence joins TRBV5-1 and TRBJ2-7, with unresolved D. This CDR3 spans 14 amino acids. Looked up from germline, CDR1 is SGHRS and CDR2 is YFSETQ. V was clipped by 3 bases and J by 5 bases, with 15 bases between them. The CDR3 reads CASSYGGREDEQYF. The CDR3 nucleotides read TGCGCCAGCAGCTACGGCGGTAGGGAAGACGAGCAGTACTTC.

This clonotype was picked up many times. This chain connects TRBV2 to TRBJ1-1, with 8 bases matching TRBD1. Germline loops: CDR1 SNHLY, CDR2 FYNNEI. The CDR3 extends over 14 amino acids. The trim removed 11 bases at V and 6 bases at J, leaving 14 bases unmatched. CDR3 protein: CAFTKGTGGAEAFF. The CDR3 region has the DNA TGTGCCTTTACTAAGGGGACAGGAGGGGCTGAAGCTTTCTTT.

This clonotype was seen ten or more times. This chain connects TRBV6-5 to TRBJ2-7, with TRBD2 identical over 11 bases. The J segment lost 3 bases and the V segment lost 4 bases, leaving 5 bases of the junction unmatched. This CDR3 contains 15 residues. Germline-derived CDR1 and CDR2 are MNHEY and SVGAGI. CDR3 in amino acids: CASSFSGRADYEQYF. CDR3 in DNA: TGTGCCAGCAGTTTTAGCGGGAGGGCCGACTACGAGCAGTACTTC.

The J gene is TRBJ2-2, the V gene TRBV11-2, with TRBD2 identical over 8 bases. There are 16 residues in the CDR3. Germline V gene lookup returns CDR1 SGHAT and CDR2 FQNNGV. Trimming at V came to 4 bases and at J to 2 bases, leaving 6 bases not matched to a gene. The CDR3 DNA reads as TGTGCCAGCAGCTGGTTTAGCGGGGCCAACACCGGGGAGCTGTTTTTT. Amino acid sequence: CASSWFSGANTGELFF.

This clonotype was recorded at least ten times. The chain combines TRBV29-1 with TRBJ2-1; maybe TRBD1 (5 bases). V lost 7 bases to trimming and J lost 10 bases, with 26 bases between them. Per the germline V gene, CDR1 is SQVTM and CDR2 is ANQGSEA. The CDR3 sequence is 15 residues long. CDR3 bases: TGCAGCGGTAACAAGAGGACATTTGGGGTACGAGAGCAGTTCTTC. It encodes CSGNKRTFGVREQFF.

Ten or more counts support this clonotype. J is TRBJ2-3 and V is TRBV6-4; 10 bases are shared with TRBD2. The CDR3 consists of 16 residues. Trimming at V came to 2 bases and at J to 10 bases, leaving 12 bases not matched to a gene. From germline, CDR1 is MRHNA and CDR2 SNTAGT. The CDR3 DNA follows: TGTGCCAGCAGTGACGCCTTTGGGAGCGGGAGGGCGTCGCAGTATTTT. Its protein is CASSDAFGSGRASQYF.

The chain joins TRBV7-9 to TRBJ1-4; TRBD1 is a possible D gene (5 bases). The CDR3 spans 17 residues. Per germline, CDR1 SEHNR and CDR2 FQNEAQ (reference sequence). Trimming removed 5 bases at V and 3 bases at J, with 19 bases between. The CDR3 loop reads CASSPRVTALPNEKLFF. In DNA, the CDR3 is TGTGCCAGCAGCCCTAGGGTGACAGCGCTCCCTAATGAAAAACTGTTTTTT. The full variable domain, its missing parts supplied by reference TRBV7-9 and TRBJ1-4, is DTGVSQNPRHKITKRGQNVTFRCDPISEHNRLYWYRQTLGQGPEFLTYFQNEAQLEKSRLLSDRFSAERPKGSFSTLEIQRTEQGDSAMYLCASSPRVTALPNEKLFFGSGTQLSVL.

The V and J genes are TRBV6-5 and TRBJ2-3; no definite D call. Trimming removed 2 bases from V and 1 base from J, with 10 bases in between. In germline, CDR1 is MNHEY, CDR2 SVGAGI. This CDR3 has 15 amino acids. The CDR3 loop reads CASSYVVSRTDTQYF. The DNA for the CDR3 is TGTGCCAGCAGTTACGTGGTGTCGCGCACAGATACGCAGTATTTT.